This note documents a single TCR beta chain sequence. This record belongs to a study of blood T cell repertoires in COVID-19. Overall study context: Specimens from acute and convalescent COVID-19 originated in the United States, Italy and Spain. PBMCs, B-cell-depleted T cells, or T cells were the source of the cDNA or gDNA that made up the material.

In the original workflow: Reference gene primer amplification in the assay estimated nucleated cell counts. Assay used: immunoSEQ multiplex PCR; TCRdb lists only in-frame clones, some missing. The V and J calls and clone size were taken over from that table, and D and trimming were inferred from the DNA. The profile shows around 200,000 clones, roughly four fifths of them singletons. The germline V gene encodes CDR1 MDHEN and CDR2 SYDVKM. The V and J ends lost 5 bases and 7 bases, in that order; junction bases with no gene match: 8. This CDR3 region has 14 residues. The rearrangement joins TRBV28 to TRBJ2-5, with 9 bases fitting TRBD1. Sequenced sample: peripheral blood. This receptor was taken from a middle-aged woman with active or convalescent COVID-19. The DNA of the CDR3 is TGTGCCAGCAGTCCGCCGGGACAGGGCGGGACCCAGTACTTC. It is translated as CASSPPGQGGTQYF.